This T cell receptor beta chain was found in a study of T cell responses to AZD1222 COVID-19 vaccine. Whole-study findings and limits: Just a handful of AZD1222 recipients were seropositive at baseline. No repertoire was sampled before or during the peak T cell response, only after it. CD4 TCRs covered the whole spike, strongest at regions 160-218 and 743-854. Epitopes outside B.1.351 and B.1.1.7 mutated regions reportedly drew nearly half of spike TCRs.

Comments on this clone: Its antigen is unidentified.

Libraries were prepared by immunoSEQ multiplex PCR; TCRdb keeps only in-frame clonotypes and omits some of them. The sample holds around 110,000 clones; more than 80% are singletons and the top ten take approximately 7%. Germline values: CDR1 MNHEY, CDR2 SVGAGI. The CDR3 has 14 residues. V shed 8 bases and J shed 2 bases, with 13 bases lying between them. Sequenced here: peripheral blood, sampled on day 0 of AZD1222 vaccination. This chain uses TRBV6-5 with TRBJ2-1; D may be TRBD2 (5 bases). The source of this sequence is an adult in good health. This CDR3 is CASVSGDTYNEQFF. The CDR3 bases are TGTGCCAGCGTGAGCGGAGACACCTACAATGAGCAGTTCTTC.